These 21 T cell receptor beta chains share one sample of origin, sequenced in a study of cytomegalovirus exposure and HLA in healthy donors. Primers: 60 Vbeta forward and 13 Jbeta reverse. TCRdb keeps only in-frame clones here, not all; method: immunoSEQ multiplex PCR. The data hold approximately 170,000 clones, with around 78% observed a single time. The sequenced material came from PBMCs. These receptors were obtained from a woman aged 35 to 49 in good health and CMV-seronegative.

Notes on this clone: The junction shows a germline mismatch at one end, possibly a read error. This chain's CDR3 is CSARAQGTQYF. The CDR3 DNA reads TGCAGTGCAAGAGCCCAGGGTACGCAGTATTTT. V gene TRBV20-1 combines with J gene TRBJ2-3; tentative D call: TRBD1 (5 bases). Germline V gene sequence: CDR1 DFQATT, CDR2 SNEGSKA (reference sequence). CDR3 length: 11 amino acids.

The chain has TRBV18 and TRBJ1-5; 7 bases fit TRBD1. J lost 3 bases, V lost 2 bases, and 4 bases had no gene match. This CDR3 spans 15 amino acids. The germline CDR1 and CDR2 sequences are KGHSH and LQKENI. In DNA, the CDR3 is TGTGCCAGCTCACCAACGACAGGGTCCAATCAGCCCCAGCATTTT. It is translated as CASSPTTGSNQPQHF.

This chain joins TRBV5-1 and TRBJ2-3, with TRBD1 matching 9 bases. This CDR3 region has 15 residues. The ends lost 4 bases at V and 1 base at J; junction bases unmatched: 4. The V gene's germline CDR1 is SGHRS and CDR2 YFSETQ. The CDR3 loop reads CASSPWTGGTDTQYF. Written as DNA, the CDR3 is TGCGCCAGCAGCCCCTGGACAGGGGGCACAGATACGCAGTATTTT. Full variable domain (outside the CDR3, taken from reference TRBV5-1 and TRBJ2-3): KAGVTQTPRYLIKTRGQQVTLSCSPISGHRSVSWYQQTPGQGLQFLFEYFSETQRNKGNFPGRFSGRQFSNSRSEMNVSTLELGDSALYLCASSPWTGGTDTQYFGPGTRLTVL.

The chain carries TRBV5-1 and TRBJ2-5, with a possible D match to TRBD2 (5 bases). There are 15 residues in the CDR3. V lost 1 base to trimming and J lost 3 bases, with 13 bases between them. Germline CDR1 is SGHRS and CDR2 is YFSETQ. The CDR3, as DNA: TGCGCCAGCAGCTTGTCGGGAAATCCCGAAGAGACCCAGTACTTC. This codes for CASSLSGNPEETQYF.

This rearrangement joins TRBV19 to TRBJ2-1; D might be TRBD2 (5 bases). The V and J ends lost 6 bases and 0 bases respectively, with 9 bases between them. Germline V gives CDR1 LNHDA, CDR2 SQIVND (reference sequence). The CDR3 consists of 14 residues. Here the CDR3 reads CASSSGGSYNEQFF. CDR3 bases: TGTGCCAGTAGCAGCGGAGGCTCCTACAATGAGCAGTTCTTC.

This sequence joins TRBV6-1 and TRBJ1-2; 7 bases are shared with TRBD1. Germline lookup yields CDR1 MNHNS and CDR2 SASEGT. This CDR3 has 16 residues. V was clipped by 4 bases and J by 5 bases; unmatched bases: 13. For the CDR3, the DNA is TGTGCCAGCAGTGCACATAGAGGACAGGAGGGTTATGGCTACACCTTC. Translated: CASSAHRGQEGYGYTF.

The CDR3 DNA follows: TGTGCCAGCAGGGGAACGGTTGGGGGGACTGAAGCTTTCTTT. Its protein is CASRGTVGGTEAFF. J is TRBJ1-1 and V is TRBV6-6; a possible D gene is TRBD1 (5 bases). Trimming pared 6 bases from V and 5 bases from J, leaving 16 bases between. The CDR3 covers 14 residues. The germline gives CDR1 MNHNY, CDR2 SVGAGI (reference sequence).

This chain joins TRBV11-3 and TRBJ2-7; TRBD2 is a possible D gene (6 bases). V lost 5 bases to trimming and J lost 4 bases, with 12 bases between them. CDR3 length: 13 residues. The germline V gene has CDR1 SGHNT and CDR2 YENEEA. The CDR3 here is CASSLRAGYEQYF. The CDR3 DNA reads as TGTGCCAGCAGCCTCCGGGCGGGGTACGAGCAGTACTTC.

This chain joins TRBV7-2 and TRBJ2-5; 7 nucleotides line up with TRBD1. This CDR3 has 13 amino acids. Germline values: CDR1 SGHTA, CDR2 FQGNSA. With V trimmed by 5 bases and J by 5 bases, 5 bases remained unmatched. The CDR3 reads CASSPPRGETQYF. The CDR3 DNA follows: TGTGCCAGCAGCCCTCCCAGGGGGGAGACCCAGTACTTC.

The rearrangement joins TRBV6-4 to TRBJ2-7; the match to TRBD2 covers 7 bases. Germline CDR1 and CDR2: MRHNA and SNTAGT. The trim removed 7 bases at V and 2 bases at J, leaving 17 bases unmatched. The CDR3 covers 17 residues. Here the CDR3 reads CASTEGGAKRNPYEQYF. The CDR3 nucleotides read TGTGCCAGCACCGAGGGAGGGGCCAAGCGAAATCCCTACGAGCAGTACTTC.

This clone was counted once. The V gene is TRBV6-1, the J gene TRBJ2-5, with D possibly being TRBD1 (7 bases). The closer fit of TRBJ2-7 to the DNA end suggests the J call may be wrong. This CDR3 comprises 13 residues. The germline CDR1 and CDR2 sequences are MNHNS and SASEGT. The CDR3 region has the DNA TGTGCCAGCAGCAGGGGGGCCCCTGACGAGCAGTACTTC. As protein: CASSRGAPDEQYF.

Of note for this clone: A read error may account for a junction end that differs from germline. The chain has TRBV5-1 and TRBJ1-3; D is uncertain. CDR3 length: 14 amino acids. Germline-derived CDR1 and CDR2 are SGHRS and YFSETQ. CDR3 amino acids: CASTLADSGNTIYF. CDR3 DNA sequence: TGCGCCAGCACCTTGGCAGACTCTGGAAACACCATATATTTT.

A single count supports this clone. The rearrangement uses TRBV30 and TRBJ1-4; TRBD1 matches at 9 bases. From germline, CDR1 is GTSNPN and CDR2 SVGIG (reference sequence). The CDR3 runs 13 residues. With V trimmed by 1 base and J by 7 bases, 1 base remained unmatched. The CDR3 protein is CAWSGQGGEKLFF. CDR3 sequence (DNA): TGTGCCTGGAGTGGACAGGGGGGTGAAAAACTGTTTTTT. Filled out from reference TRBV30 and TRBJ1-4, the complete variable domain reads SQTIHQWPATLVQPVGSPLSLECTVEGTSNPNLYWYRQAAGRGLQLLFYSVGIGQISSEVPQNLSASRPQDRQFILSSKKLLLSDSGFYLCAWSGQGGEKLFFGSGTQLSVL.

This CDR3 reads CASSEFDVRDWNEQYF. Here the CDR3 DNA reads TGTGCCAGCAGTGAATTCGATGTGAGGGATTGGAACGAGCAGTACTTC. The V and J genes are TRBV25-1 and TRBJ2-7; D is possibly TRBD2 (5 bases). The ends were cut back, 1 base at V and 5 bases at J, with 18 bases in the middle. Germline values: CDR1 MGHDK, CDR2 SYGVNS. CDR3 length equals 16 residues.

This chain's CDR3 is CASSAQGANNEKLFF. The CDR3 DNA reads TGTGCCAGCAGTGCACAGGGGGCGAATAATGAAAAACTGTTTTTT. The V gene is TRBV28, the J gene TRBJ1-4, with TRBD1 matching over 9 bases. The CDR3 contains 15 residues. Trimming took 5 bases from V and 4 from J; bases not matched to a gene: 5. Germline lookup yields CDR1 MDHEN and CDR2 SYDVKM.

This clone was detected once. This chain joins TRBV30 and TRBJ2-2; 7 positions agree with TRBD1. Trimming took 2 bases from V and 6 from J; bases not matched to a gene: 0. CDR1 is GTSNPN and CDR2 is SVGIG in the germline V gene (reference sequence). The CDR3 runs 12 residues. This CDR3 reads CAWSQGAGELFF. As DNA, the CDR3 is TGTGCCTGGAGTCAGGGGGCCGGGGAGCTGTTTTTT.

In its sample, this clone was seen a few times. The V call is TRBV7-9, the J call TRBJ2-1, with D unclear. This CDR3 has 13 residues. Germline V CDR1 and CDR2: SEHNR, FQNEAQ (reference sequence). The ends were cut back, 6 bases at V and 0 bases at J, with 6 bases in the middle. CDR3 bases: TGTGCCAGCAGGGTTAGCTCCTACAATGAGCAGTTCTTC. Residues: CASRVSSYNEQFF.

The chain combines TRBV4-2 with TRBJ2-3; D perhaps matches TRBD2 (6 bases). The CDR3 has 15 amino acids. V shed 2 bases and J shed 2 bases, with 11 bases lying between them. Germline V lookup: CDR1 LGHNA, CDR2 YNFKEQ. Here the CDR3 DNA reads TGTGCCAGCAGCCAACTGCGGGGAGACACAGATACGCAGTATTTT. Translating gives CASSQLRGDTDTQYF.

This clone occurred a few times. The J gene is TRBJ1-1, the V gene TRBV7-9, with a tentative D call TRBD1 (5 bases). Between the trimmed V and J ends, which lost 2 bases and 9 bases, there was a span of 13 bases. Germline CDR1 reads SEHNR; CDR2 reads FQNEAQ (reference sequence). The CDR3 runs 13 residues. CDR3 residues: CASSLTKGDKAFF. In nucleotides, the CDR3 is TGTGCCAGCAGCTTAACGAAAGGGGATAAAGCTTTCTTT.

This chain joins TRBV5-1 and TRBJ2-7; the D gene is possibly TRBD2 (6 bases). The germline CDR1 and CDR2 sequences are SGHRS and YFSETQ. The germline V and J ends were trimmed by 1 base and 5 bases, with 19 bases remaining between them. CDR3 size: 16 residues. For the CDR3, the DNA is TGCGCCAGCAGCTTGTTCGGGGGTAAGGAAGGGGACGAGCAGTACTTC. Amino acids: CASSLFGGKEGDEQYF.

This chain links TRBV6-1 with TRBJ1-2; 9 bases align to TRBD1. J lost 1 base, V lost 4 bases, and 13 bases had no gene match. This CDR3 is 18 amino acids long. Germline assignment: CDR1 MNHNS and CDR2 SASEGT. In DNA, the CDR3 is TGTGCCAGCAGTGCCGAGCGGACAGGGGCGCTAATTAACTATGGCTACACCTTC. Its protein product is CASSAERTGALINYGYTF.